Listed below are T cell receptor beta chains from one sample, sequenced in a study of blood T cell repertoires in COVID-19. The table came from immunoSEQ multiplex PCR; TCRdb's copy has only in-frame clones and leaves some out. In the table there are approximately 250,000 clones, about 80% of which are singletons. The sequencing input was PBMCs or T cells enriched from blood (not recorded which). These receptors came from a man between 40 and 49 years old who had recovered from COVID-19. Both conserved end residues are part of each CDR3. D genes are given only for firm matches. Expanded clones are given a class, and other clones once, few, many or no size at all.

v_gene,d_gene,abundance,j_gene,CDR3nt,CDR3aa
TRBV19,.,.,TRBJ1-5,TGTGCCAGTAGTATATCGGGGGGGGGCTTTAGCAATCAGCCCCAGCATTTT,CASSISGGGFSNQPQHF
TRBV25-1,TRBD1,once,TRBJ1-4,TGTGCCAGCAGTGAAGGAGGGACAGGGGATGAAAAACTGTTTTTT,CASSEGGTGDEKLFF
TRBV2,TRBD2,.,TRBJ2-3,TGTGCCTCCGCCAGGGGACTAGCGGAAACAGATACGCAGTATTTT,CASARGLAETDTQYF
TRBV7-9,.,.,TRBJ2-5,TGTGCCGCCGCACATTGGAGGGAAGAGACCCAGTACTTC,CAAAHWREETQYF
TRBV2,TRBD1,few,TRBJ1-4,TGTGCCAGCAGGGGACAGGCGTCGAATATCGAAAAACTGTTTTTT,CASRGQASNIEKLFF
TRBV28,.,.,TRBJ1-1,TGTGCCAGCAGTCCCCGGGGAGGGGGAAACACTGAAGCTTTCTTT,CASSPRGGGNTEAFF
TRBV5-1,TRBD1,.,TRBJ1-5,TGCGCCAGCAGCTCAGGGGGCGGCAATCAGCCCCAGCATTTT,CASSSGGGNQPQHF
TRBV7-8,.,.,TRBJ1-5,TGTGCCAGCAGCTTAGTCTTACAGCAGCCCCAGCATTTT,CASSLVLQQPQHF
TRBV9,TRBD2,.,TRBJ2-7,TGTGCCAGCAGCGTTGGCCCGGGGCTCGGGAGGGAGCAGTACTTC,CASSVGPGLGREQYF
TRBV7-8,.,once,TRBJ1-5,TGTGCCAGCAGCTCCCAAATCCCGACGGGAAATAGCAATCAGCCCCAGCATTTT,CASSSQIPTGNSNQPQHF
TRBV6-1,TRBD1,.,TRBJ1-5,TGTGCCAGCAGTGAACCACAGGGGTACAATCAGCCCCAGCATTTT,CASSEPQGYNQPQHF
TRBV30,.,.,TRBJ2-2,TGTGCCTGGAGTAACATAGGGGTTGGGACCGGGGAGCTGTTTTTT,CAWSNIGVGTGELFF
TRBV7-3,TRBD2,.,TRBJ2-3,TGTGCCAGCAGCTTATTGATAGCGGGGGGCAGCACAGATACGCAGTATTTT,CASSLLIAGGSTDTQYF
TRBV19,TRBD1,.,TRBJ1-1,TGTGCCAGTAGTACGGACAGGGGATGGACTGAAGCTTTCTTT,CASSTDRGWTEAFF
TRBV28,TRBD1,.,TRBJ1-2,TGTGCCAGCAGGGTGGGACAGAACTATGGCTACACCTTC,CASRVGQNYGYTF
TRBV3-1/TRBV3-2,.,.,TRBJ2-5,TGTGCCAGCAGCCCAGCCCCGGGCCGGGGGGAGACCCAGTACTTC,CASSPAPGRGETQYF
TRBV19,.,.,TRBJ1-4,TGTGCCAGCTCCGAGAGGTTAAGTGAAAAACTGTTTTTT,CASSERLSEKLFF
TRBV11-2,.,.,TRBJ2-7,TGTGCCAGCAGCTTAGGGTCTGGAGACGAGCAGTACTTC,CASSLGSGDEQYF
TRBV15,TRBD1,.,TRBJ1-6,TGTGCCACCAGCCGCCGGACAGGGGGAATTAGGAATTCACCCCTCCACTTT,CATSRRTGGIRNSPLHF
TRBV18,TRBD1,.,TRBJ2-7,TGTGCCAGCTCACCAAGGCCGGGACAGGGGTACCACGAGCAGTACTTC,CASSPRPGQGYHEQYF
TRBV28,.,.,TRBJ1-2,TGTGCCTCCGGGGGGGTGTATGGCTACACCTTC,CASGGVYGYTF
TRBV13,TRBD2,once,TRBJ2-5,TGTGCCAGCAGCTTTAGTAGCGGGAGGGAGAAGACCCAGTACTTC,CASSFSSGREKTQYF